A selection of T cell receptor beta chains follows, all from one sample in a study of brain T cells in children with intractable seizures. Sequencing used immunoSEQ multiplex PCR; TCRdb keeps in-frame clones, though not all of them. The profile shows approximately 330,000 clones, 93% of them singletons. Sequencing used peripheral blood, obtained 4 to 5 months after surgery. The source of these receptors is a boy in the first two years of life with tuberous sclerosis and intractable seizures. Each CDR3 is given with its conserved first and last residue. D genes are given only for firm matches. Clone size, where shown, is once, few, many, or a class for clones that have expanded.

d_call,j_call,v_call,clone_size,cdr3_aa,cdr3_nt
NA,TRBJ1-2,TRBV4-1,NA,CASSQKTTNYGYTF,TGCGCCAGCAGCCAGAAGACAACGAACTATGGCTACACCTTC
NA,TRBJ2-3,TRBV9,NA,CASSVDGPDTQYF,TGTGCCAGCAGCGTAGACGGGCCAGATACGCAGTATTTT
TRBD2,TRBJ2-3,TRBV30,NA,CAWRPLAGGPEGQYF,TGTGCCTGGAGACCGCTAGCGGGAGGGCCCGAGGGGCAGTATTTT
NA,TRBJ1-1,TRBV12-3/TRBV12-4,once,CASSGRLNTEAFF,TGTGCCAGCAGTGGACGGCTGAACACTGAAGCTTTCTTT
TRBD2,TRBJ2-1,TRBV27,NA,CASSLGLASHEQFF,TGTGCCAGCAGTTTGGGACTAGCGTCCCATGAGCAGTTCTTC
TRBD2,TRBJ2-1,TRBV11-3,NA,CASSPREGIDNEQFF,TGTGCCAGCAGCCCACGGGAGGGCATCGACAATGAGCAGTTCTTC
NA,TRBJ2-4,TRBV21-1,once,CASSKSGGRKWAKNIQYF,TGTGCCAGCAGCAAATCAGGGGGCCGTAAATGGGCCAAAAACATTCAGTACTTC
NA,TRBJ1-2,TRBV25-1,NA,CASSEDSGAFYGYTF,TGTGCCAGCAGTGAAGACTCGGGGGCCTTCTATGGCTACACCTTC
TRBD1,TRBJ2-2,TRBV4-1,NA,CASSRKKGQVRTGSNTGELFF,TGCGCCAGCAGCCGAAAAAAAGGTCAAGTTCGGACAGGGTCGAACACCGGGGAGCTGTTTTTT
TRBD2,TRBJ2-5,TRBV2,NA,CASSEAWGGVLETQYF,TGTGCCAGCAGTGAAGCGTGGGGGGGGGTTCTAGAGACCCAGTACTTC
NA,TRBJ2-6,TRBV19,NA,CASSIDQDRSSGANVLTF,TGTGCCAGTAGTATAGATCAAGACAGGAGCTCTGGGGCCAACGTCCTGACTTTC
TRBD1,TRBJ2-7,TRBV5-1,once,CASSGWDSYEQYF,TGCGCCAGCAGCGGATGGGACAGCTACGAGCAGTACTTC
NA,TRBJ2-2,TRBV24-1,NA,CATSDLGPGELFF,TGTGCCACCAGTGATTTGGGACCCGGGGAGCTGTTTTTT
NA,TRBJ2-7,TRBV5-5,NA,CASRSGNWNSYEQYF,TGTGCCAGCAGGTCCGGGAATTGGAATTCCTACGAGCAGTACTTC
NA,TRBJ1-2,TRBV6-4,NA,CASSETGLTGYTF,TGTGCCAGCAGTGAAACAGGGTTGACTGGCTACACCTTC
NA,TRBJ2-2,TRBV11-2,NA,CASSSLRGSSNTGELFF,TGTGCCAGCAGCTCCCTCCGGGGGAGCTCGAACACCGGGGAGCTGTTTTTT